The 20 T cell receptor beta chains given below trace back to one sample, sequenced in a study of blood T cells in healthy people across ages. A J-beta primer mix and a sample-barcoded 5' primer were used in a second PCR of roughly 7 to 12 cycles. TCRdb used MiXCR to reprocess the 5' RACE reads, holding one entry per CDR3 protein. The sample shows over a million distinct CDR3 sequences, roughly 64% of them seen only once. Sequences were obtained from blood. The receptors shown here come from a man aged 18 to 30 in good health.

The chain uses TRBV24-1 and TRBJ2-4; D may be TRBD2 (5 bases). The J call is in doubt because the DNA end fits TRBJ2-7 better. The CDR3 extends over 14 amino acids. Looked up from germline, CDR1 is KGHDR and CDR2 is SFDVKD. CDR3 nucleotides: TGTGCCACCAGAAGCGGCCAGGCCATCTACGAGCAGTACTTC. Its translation is CATRSGQAIYEQYF.

About this clonotype itself: Germline and junction disagree at one end, which may indicate a read error. The chain has TRBV6-2 or TRBV6-3 and TRBJ2-4; unclear D gene. The J call may be in error: the DNA end matches TRBJ2-7 better. The CDR3 runs 13 residues. Looked up from germline, CDR1 is MNHEY and CDR2 is SVGEGT. This CDR3 is CTSMYSTDYEQYF. The CDR3 bases are TGTACCAGCATGTATAGTACAGACTACGAGCAGTACTTC.

This chain joins TRBV20-1 and TRBJ2-1; 9 nucleotides line up with TRBD2. V trimming: 1 base; J trimming: 4 bases; junction bases outside the gene matches: 2. The CDR3 spans 14 residues. Germline CDR1 DFQATT, CDR2 SNEGSKA (reference sequence). The CDR3 loop reads CSARASGVYNEQFF. DNA for the CDR3: TGCAGTGCTAGAGCTAGCGGGGTTTACAATGAGCAGTTCTTC.

This clonotype appeared a few times. The chain employs TRBV2 and TRBJ1-6; D may be TRBD1 (6 bases). CDR1 SNHLY and CDR2 FYNNEI come from the germline V gene. The CDR3 runs to 13 residues. With 8 bases removed from V and 8 bases from J, the gap between germline ends came to 13 bases. This CDR3 reads CASLRTVDSPLHF. The CDR3 nucleotides read TGTGCCAGCTTAAGGACAGTGGATTCACCCCTCCACTTT.

This rearrangement joins TRBV10-3 to TRBJ2-7; 14 nucleotides line up with TRBD2. In germline, CDR1 is ENHRY, CDR2 SYGVKD. J gave up 4 bases and V 7 bases, and 9 bases lay outside the gene matches. The length of the CDR3 is 16 residues. The CDR3 coding sequence is TGTGCCATCAAGCCGGGACTAGCGGGAGCTGGTTACGAGCAGTACTTC. This codes for CAIKPGLAGAGYEQYF.

Only a few counts were recorded for this clonotype. The chain employs TRBV7-9 and TRBJ2-7; D unresolved. The CDR3 loop spans 14 amino acids. V lost 3 bases and J 3 bases, leaving 12 bases between the germline ends. Germline V gives CDR1 SEHNR, CDR2 FQNEAQ (reference sequence). The CDR3 coding sequence is TGTGCCAGCAGCTTTGGCCAGATGTTCTACGAGCAGTACTTC. Its protein is CASSFGQMFYEQYF.

This clonotype was seen only a few times. This chain links TRBV6-1 with TRBJ1-6; D gene unclear. CDR3 length: 15 amino acids. V lost 3 bases, J lost 2 bases, and 8 bases lay in between. Germline CDR1 MNHNS, CDR2 SASEGT. The chain's CDR3 is CASSDRRTYNSPLHF. The CDR3 nucleotides are TGTGCCAGCAGTGATCGGCGGACCTATAATTCACCCCTCCACTTT.

The chain carries TRBV7-2 and TRBJ2-7; 7 nucleotides align to TRBD1. CDR3 length equals 15 residues. The germline V gene encodes CDR1 SGHTA and CDR2 FQGNSA. Losses at the gene ends were 4 bases for V and 0 bases for J; bases not matched to a gene: 6. The DNA of the CDR3 is TGTGCCAGCAGCTCAGACAGGGCCTACTCCTACGAGCAGTACTTC. Residues: CASSSDRAYSYEQYF.

In its sample, this clonotype was seen a few times. V is TRBV5-1 and J is TRBJ2-7, with 9 bases lining up with TRBD2. The V and J ends lost 5 bases and 1 base, in that order; junction bases with no gene match: 4. Germline CDR1 is SGHRS and CDR2 is YFSETQ. The length of the CDR3 is 14 residues. The CDR3 sequence: CASRAGGSSYEQYF. As DNA, the CDR3 is TGCGCCAGCAGAGCGGGGGGTTCGTCCTACGAGCAGTACTTC.

The J gene is TRBJ2-7, the V gene TRBV2, with 12 positions matching TRBD2. V lost 5 bases to trimming and J lost 0 bases; unmatched junction nucleotides: 11. The CDR3 length is 18 residues. Germline CDR1 is SNHLY and CDR2 is FYNNEI. CDR3 sequence reads: CASSNPGLAGPSSYEQYF. In DNA, the CDR3 is TGTGCCAGCAGTAACCCGGGACTAGCGGGTCCTAGCTCCTACGAGCAGTACTTC.

This chain links TRBV5-1 with TRBJ2-5, with TRBD2 identical over 14 bases. CDR1 and CDR2 (germline): SGHRS, YFSETQ. The CDR3 extends over 16 amino acids. Trimming at V came to 6 bases and at J to 4 bases, leaving 8 bases not matched to a gene. CDR3 sequence (DNA): TGCGCCAGCATACAGGGACTAGCGGGAGCTGGAGAGACCCAGTACTTC. It yields the protein CASIQGLAGAGETQYF.

This clonotype was counted between two and nine times. This sequence joins TRBV2 and TRBJ2-7; 7 bases fit TRBD2. Germline CDR1 SNHLY, CDR2 FYNNEI. This CDR3 spans 12 amino acids. Germline trimming cut 7 bases from V and 2 bases from J; bases unmatched to any gene: 2. Here the CDR3 reads CASNGGTYEQYF. CDR3 DNA: TGTGCCAGCAACGGGGGGACCTACGAGCAGTACTTC. Together with reference TRBV2 and TRBJ2-7, the CDR3 gives the full variable domain: EPEVTQTPSHQVTQMGQEVILRCVPISNHLYFYWYRQILGQKVEFLVSFYNNEISEKSEIFDDQFSVERPDGSNFTLKIRSTKLEDSAMYFCASNGGTYEQYFGPGTRLTVT.

The V gene is TRBV7-2, the J gene TRBJ2-1; 13 nucleotides align to TRBD2. The CDR3 is made up of 18 amino acids. V trimming: 3 bases; J trimming: 3 bases; junction bases outside the gene matches: 8. Germline CDR1 and CDR2: SGHTA and FQGNSA. The CDR3, as DNA: TGTGCCAGCAGCTTCCGACTAGCGGGGGGAAATCTCTACAATGAGCAGTTCTTC. It codes for CASSFRLAGGNLYNEQFF. Together with reference TRBV7-2 and TRBJ2-1, the CDR3 gives the full variable domain: GAGVSQSPSNKVTEKGKDVELRCDPISGHTALYWYRQSLGQGLEFLIYFQGNSAPDKSGLPSDRFSAERTGGSVSTLTIQRTQQEDSAVYLCASSFRLAGGNLYNEQFFGPGTRLTVL.

There are a few counts of this clonotype. The rearrangement uses TRBV2 and TRBJ1-1; 7 nucleotides match TRBD1. With 11 bases clipped from V and 3 bases from J, the junction kept 6 bases outside the gene matches. Looked up from germline, CDR1 is SNHLY and CDR2 is FYNNEI. This CDR3 has 12 residues. CDR3 nucleotides: TGTGCCGGTAGAGACAGGGACACTGAAGCTTTCTTT. Translating gives CAGRDRDTEAFF.

This chain connects TRBV2 to TRBJ2-1, with D perhaps being TRBD1 or TRBD2 (7 bases each). V gave up 3 bases and J gave up 10 bases, with 22 bases separating them. Germline-derived CDR1 and CDR2 are SNHLY and FYNNEI. The CDR3 sequence is 16 residues long. The DNA for the CDR3 is TGTGCCAGCAGTGATGGAGGGGGCCTCCGGGACTACGAGCAGTTCTTC. Its translation is CASSDGGGLRDYEQFF. The full variable domain, completed using reference TRBV2 and TRBJ2-1, is EPEVTQTPSHQVTQMGQEVILRCVPISNHLYFYWYRQILGQKVEFLVSFYNNEISEKSEIFDDQFSVERPDGSNFTLKIRSTKLEDSAMYFCASSDGGGLRDYEQFFGPGTRLTVL.

This chain uses TRBV7-6 with TRBJ2-1; no clear D. The germline V gene encodes CDR1 SGHVS and CDR2 FNYEAQ. Trimming stripped 6 bases from V and 8 bases from J, with 17 bases between. The CDR3 consists of 14 residues. CDR3: CASSPYSDGDEQFF. CDR3 in DNA: TGTGCCAGCAGTCCATACTCTGACGGCGATGAGCAGTTCTTC. The entire variable domain, with the rest obtained from reference TRBV7-6 and TRBJ2-1, is as follows: GAGVSQSPRYKVTKRGQDVALRCDPISGHVSLYWYRQALGQGPEFLTYFNYEAQQDKSGLPNDRFSAERPEGSISTLTIQRTEQRDSAMYRCASSPYSDGDEQFFGPGTRLTVL.

The V gene is TRBV4-1, the J gene TRBJ2-4; 16 bases line up with TRBD2. V shed 1 base and J 0 bases; nucleotides not matched to a gene: 6. This CDR3 spans 20 amino acids. The germline V gene encodes CDR1 MGHRA and CDR2 YSYEKL. CDR3 loop: CASSQGGLAGGKLAKNIQYF. The CDR3 DNA reads as TGCGCCAGCAGCCAAGGGGGACTAGCGGGGGGGAAACTAGCCAAAAACATTCAGTACTTC.

V usage is TRBV20-1 and J usage is TRBJ1-6, with D unclear. The CDR3 covers 15 residues. V shed 6 bases and J shed 8 bases, with 20 bases lying between them. The germline V gene encodes CDR1 DFQATT and CDR2 SNEGSKA (reference sequence). CDR3 nucleotide sequence: TGCAGTGCCACCGGCCAGTCGGATCTGGATTCACCCCTCCACTTT. Amino acids: CSATGQSDLDSPLHF.

This rearrangement joins TRBV12-3 or TRBV12-4 to TRBJ1-2; D uncertain. The CDR3 has 14 amino acids. Trimming removed 5 bases from V and 2 bases from J, with 12 bases in between. The CDR3 nucleotides read TGTGCCAGCAGTCCAAGCCACCGGAACTATGGCTACACCTTC. Encoded protein: CASSPSHRNYGYTF.

J is TRBJ2-7 and V is TRBV29-1; D is uncertain. Trimming took off 0 bases at V and 3 bases at J, with 9 bases between the two ends. CDR3 length: 13 residues. Germline loops: CDR1 SQVTM, CDR2 ANQGSEA. Here the CDR3 DNA reads TGCAGCGTTGAAGATTCTGCTGGCTACGAGCAGTACTTC. It translates to CSVEDSAGYEQYF.